Below are 13 T cell receptor beta chains sequenced from a single sample in a study of identifying expanded T cells in peripheral blood. The method was immunoSEQ multiplex PCR; TCRdb's version includes in-frame clones alone and lacks a portion of them. The table lists about 58,000 clones, approximately 89% of them singletons, with around 3.5% in the top ten. The sequenced material came from blood. The receptors come from a person between 18 and 75 years old in good health.

CDR3 DNA sequence: TGCAGTGCGGACGGACCCTACGAGCAGTACTTC. Amino acid sequence: CSADGPYEQYF. This chain links TRBV20-1 with TRBJ2-7, with D unresolved. Germline assignment: CDR1 DFQATT and CDR2 SNEGSKA (reference sequence). With 6 bases removed from V and 2 bases from J, the gap between germline ends came to 8 bases. This CDR3 contains 11 residues.

This clone is a singleton in its sample. The chain employs TRBV5-5 and TRBJ2-3, with 14 positions matching TRBD2. V lost 4 bases and J lost 12; bases outside the gene matches: 10. Germline assignment: CDR1 SGHKS and CDR2 YYEKEE (reference sequence). CDR3 size: 15 residues. CDR3 region: CASSASGTSGSIQYF. The DNA for the CDR3 is TGTGCCAGCAGCGCTTCCGGGACTAGCGGGAGCATCCAGTATTTT. The variable domain in full, completed from reference TRBV5-5 and TRBJ2-3, reads DAGVTQSPTHLIKTRGQQVTLRCSPISGHKSVSWYQQVLGQGPQFIFQYYEKEERGRGNFPDRFSARQFPNYSSELNVNALLLGDSALYLCASSASGTSGSIQYFGPGTRLTVL.

There are a few counts of this clone. J is TRBJ2-3 and V is TRBV21-1; the D call of TRBD2 is as the table states it, not checked on the DNA. TRBV21-1 is flagged as a pseudogene. The CDR3 covers 17 residues. Written as DNA, the CDR3 is TGTGCCAGCAGCAAAGGGACTAGCGGAGCTAGCACAGATACGCAGTATTTT. Amino acids: CASSKGTSGASTDTQYF.

This clone has only one observation. The identical CDR3 is also encoded by other nucleotide sequences in the sample. The V gene is TRBV29-1, the J gene TRBJ2-7; no reliable D call. The V end lost 2 bases, the J end lost 2 bases, and 13 bases lay between the germline ends. Germline assignment: CDR1 SQVTM and CDR2 ANQGSEA. This CDR3 has 14 amino acids. The CDR3: CSVELETPAYEQYF. In DNA, the CDR3 is TGCAGCGTTGAATTGGAGACTCCTGCCTACGAGCAGTACTTC.

The chain joins TRBV7-2 to TRBJ2-7, with 8 nucleotides matching TRBD2. V lost 5 bases, J lost 4 bases, and 7 bases stayed unmatched. In germline, CDR1 is SGHTA, CDR2 FQGNSA. The CDR3 sequence is 14 residues long. The CDR3 loop reads CASSAQASGYEQYF. DNA for the CDR3: TGTGCCAGCAGCGCCCAGGCTAGCGGGTACGAGCAGTACTTC.

This chain uses TRBV25-1 with TRBJ2-3; 7 bases match TRBD2. The CDR3 sequence is 10 residues long. J was trimmed by 12 bases and V by 8 bases; bases with no gene match: 5. Germline CDR1 is MGHDK and CDR2 is SYGVNS. The CDR3 here is CASERGLQYF. CDR3 DNA: TGTGCCAGCGAGCGGGGCCTCCAGTATTTT.

V usage is TRBV4-1 and J usage is TRBJ1-2, with 9 nucleotides matching TRBD1. The J segment lost 8 bases and the V segment lost 0 bases, leaving 7 bases of the junction unmatched. The CDR3 length is 15 residues. CDR1 is MGHRA and CDR2 is YSYEKL in the germline V gene. The CDR3 DNA is TGCGCCAGCAGCCAAGATCGGGGGACAGGGAAAGGCTACACCTTC. Translated: CASSQDRGTGKGYTF.

V gene TRBV18 combines with J gene TRBJ2-5; TRBD2 agrees at 7 bases. From germline, CDR1 is KGHSH and CDR2 LQKENI. The CDR3 contains 13 residues. J gave up 5 bases and V 6 bases, and 6 bases lay outside the gene matches. The CDR3 protein is CASSRGGEETQYF. CDR3 sequence (DNA): TGTGCCAGCTCCCGCGGGGGTGAGGAGACCCAGTACTTC.

V gene TRBV18 combines with J gene TRBJ1-2; D is undetermined. V lost 2 bases and J lost 6, with 16 bases in between. The CDR3 sequence is 15 residues long. Germline CDR1 is KGHSH and CDR2 is LQKENI. Written as DNA, the CDR3 is TGTGCCAGCTCACCAAGGACGGCAAGGATGGATGGCTACACCTTC. It encodes CASSPRTARMDGYTF.

The chain combines TRBV9 with TRBJ2-1; D unresolved. Trimming stripped 4 bases from V and 0 bases from J, with 14 bases between. Germline V gene lookup returns CDR1 SGDLS and CDR2 YYNGEE. CDR3 length equals 16 residues. The CDR3 is CASSPLGPTSYNEQFF. CDR3 DNA sequence: TGTGCCAGCAGCCCCCTAGGCCCCACCTCCTACAATGAGCAGTTCTTC.

The chain recombines TRBV4-3 with TRBJ1-1; D is perhaps TRBD1 (5 bases). CDR1 is LGHNA, CDR2 YSLEER, per germline. Trimming took off 4 bases at V and 4 bases at J, with 13 bases between the two ends. The CDR3 has 14 residues. In nucleotides, the CDR3 is TGCGCCAGCAGCCTGCGAGGCGGGGGCACTGAAGCTTTCTTT. This codes for CASSLRGGGTEAFF.

The V and J genes are TRBV6-5 and TRBJ1-2; TRBD1 matches at 12 bases. Germline V gives CDR1 MNHEY, CDR2 SVGAGI. There are 14 residues in the CDR3. The trim removed 5 bases at V and 8 bases at J, leaving 6 bases unmatched. CDR3: CASSQGQGAKGYTF. CDR3 DNA sequence: TGTGCCAGCAGTCAGGGACAGGGGGCGAAGGGCTACACCTTC.

This chain connects TRBV7-9 to TRBJ2-6; TRBD2 is a possible D gene (6 bases). Germline V lookup: CDR1 SEHNR, CDR2 FQNEAQ (reference sequence). The germline V and J ends were trimmed by 2 bases and 1 base, with 6 bases remaining between them. The CDR3 loop spans 15 amino acids. The CDR3 DNA reads as TGTGCCAGCAGCTTACGGGGGTCTGGGGCCAACGTCCTGACTTTC. Translation: CASSLRGSGANVLTF.